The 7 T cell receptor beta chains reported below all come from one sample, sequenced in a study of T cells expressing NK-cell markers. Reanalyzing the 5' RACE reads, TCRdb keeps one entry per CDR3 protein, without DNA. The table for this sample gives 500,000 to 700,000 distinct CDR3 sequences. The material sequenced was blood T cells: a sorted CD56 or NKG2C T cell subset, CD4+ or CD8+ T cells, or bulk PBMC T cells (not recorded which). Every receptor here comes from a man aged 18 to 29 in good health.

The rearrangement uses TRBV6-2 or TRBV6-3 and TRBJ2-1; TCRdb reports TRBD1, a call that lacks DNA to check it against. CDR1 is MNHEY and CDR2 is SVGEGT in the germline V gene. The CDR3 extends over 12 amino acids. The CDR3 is CASSYRDRGQFF.

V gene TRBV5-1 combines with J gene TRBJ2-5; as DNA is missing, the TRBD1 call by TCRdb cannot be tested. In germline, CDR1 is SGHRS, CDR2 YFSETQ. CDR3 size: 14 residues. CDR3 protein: CASRIQTGKETQYF.

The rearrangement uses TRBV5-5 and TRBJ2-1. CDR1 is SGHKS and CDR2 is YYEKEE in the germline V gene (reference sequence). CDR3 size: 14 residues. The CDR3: CASSLKHGSDEQFF. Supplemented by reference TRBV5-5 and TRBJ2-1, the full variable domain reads DAGVTQSPTHLIKTRGQQVTLRCSPISGHKSVSWYQQVLGQGPQFIFQYYEKEERGRGNFPDRFSARQFPNYSSELNVNALLLGDSALYLCASSLKHGSDEQFFGPGTRLTVL.

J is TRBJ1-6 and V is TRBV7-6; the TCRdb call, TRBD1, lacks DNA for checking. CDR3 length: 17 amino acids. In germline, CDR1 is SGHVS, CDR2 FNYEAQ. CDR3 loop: CASSLTTWTGSNSPLHF.

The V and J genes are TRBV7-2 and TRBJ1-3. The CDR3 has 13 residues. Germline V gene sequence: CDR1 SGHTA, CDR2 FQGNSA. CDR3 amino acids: CASRTWIGNTIYF.

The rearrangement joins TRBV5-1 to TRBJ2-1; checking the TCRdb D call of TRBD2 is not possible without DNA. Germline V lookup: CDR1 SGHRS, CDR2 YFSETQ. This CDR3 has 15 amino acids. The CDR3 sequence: CASSFSGTSVDEQFF.

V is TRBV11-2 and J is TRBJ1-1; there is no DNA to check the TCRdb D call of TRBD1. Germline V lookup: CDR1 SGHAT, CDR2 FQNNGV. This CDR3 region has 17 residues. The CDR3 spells CASSLVLIRDRGSEAFF.